This T cell receptor beta chain was profiled in a study of T cell repertoires in cytomegalovirus infection. TCRdb re-called the reads with MiXCR, one entry per CDR3 protein. The profile shows more than 500,000 distinct CDR3 sequences, 16% of them singletons. The germline gives CDR1 SGHRS, CDR2 YFSETQ. The CDR3 runs to 13 residues. Trimming removed 0 bases at V and 7 bases at J, with 10 bases between. The TCR was taken from a human donor in good health (CMV status not recorded). Some clones in this sample may be carry-over from other donors' samples. The V and J genes are TRBV5-1 and TRBJ1-2; D not certain. The source material was CD8+ T cells from PBMCs. As DNA, the CDR3 is TGCGCCAGCAGCTTGGATGGCGGACCTGGCTACACCTTC. Its protein is CASSLDGGPGYTF.